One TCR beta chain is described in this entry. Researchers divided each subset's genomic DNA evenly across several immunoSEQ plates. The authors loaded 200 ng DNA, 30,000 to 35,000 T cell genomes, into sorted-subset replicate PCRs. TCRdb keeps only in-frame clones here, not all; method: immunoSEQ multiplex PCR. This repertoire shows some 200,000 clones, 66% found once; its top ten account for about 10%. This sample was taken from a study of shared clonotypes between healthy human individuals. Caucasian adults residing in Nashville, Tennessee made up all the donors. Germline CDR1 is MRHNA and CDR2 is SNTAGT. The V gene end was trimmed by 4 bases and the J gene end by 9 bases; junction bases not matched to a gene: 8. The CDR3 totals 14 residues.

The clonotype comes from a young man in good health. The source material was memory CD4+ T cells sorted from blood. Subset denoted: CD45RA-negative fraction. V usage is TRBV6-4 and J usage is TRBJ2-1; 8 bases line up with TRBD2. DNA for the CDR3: TGTGCCAGCAGTGTGGTAGGTGCGGGGGGTGAGCAGTTCTTC. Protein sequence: CASSVVGAGGEQFF.